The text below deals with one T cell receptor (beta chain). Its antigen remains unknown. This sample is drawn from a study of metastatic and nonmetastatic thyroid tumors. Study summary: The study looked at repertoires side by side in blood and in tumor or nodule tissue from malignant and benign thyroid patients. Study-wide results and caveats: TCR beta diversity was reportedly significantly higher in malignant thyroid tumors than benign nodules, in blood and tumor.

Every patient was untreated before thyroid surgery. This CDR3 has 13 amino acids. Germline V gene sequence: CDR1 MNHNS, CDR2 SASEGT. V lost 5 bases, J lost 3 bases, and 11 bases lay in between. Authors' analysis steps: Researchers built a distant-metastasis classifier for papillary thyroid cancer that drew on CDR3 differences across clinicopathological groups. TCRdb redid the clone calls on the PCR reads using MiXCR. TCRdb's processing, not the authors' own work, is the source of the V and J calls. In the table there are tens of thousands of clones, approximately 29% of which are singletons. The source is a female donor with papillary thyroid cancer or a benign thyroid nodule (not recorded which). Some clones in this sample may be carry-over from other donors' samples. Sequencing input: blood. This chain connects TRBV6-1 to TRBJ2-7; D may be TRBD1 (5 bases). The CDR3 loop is CASSLSRDYEQYF. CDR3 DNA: TGTGCCAGCAGTCTTTCCAGGGACTACGAGCAGTACTTC.